A selection of T cell receptor beta chains follows, all from one sample in a study of T cell responses to AZD1222 COVID-19 vaccine. The table came from immunoSEQ multiplex PCR; TCRdb's copy has only in-frame clones and leaves some out. The table records approximately 130,000 clones, roughly 87% of them present only once. The specimen comprised peripheral blood, sampled 28 days after the second AZD1222 dose. The receptors stem from an adult who received the AZD1222 COVID-19 vaccine. The CDR3 runs from the conserved cysteine through the conserved F or W. The D gene is left open where the match is weak. A row's size may be missing; if present it is once, few, many or a size class.

D	V	size	J	DNA	CDR3
TRBD2	TRBV6-5	.	TRBJ2-7	TGTGCCAGCACCGGAGCGGGAGCGGGCTCCTACGAGCAGTACTTC	CASTGAGAGSYEQYF
.	TRBV19	.	TRBJ1-4	TGTGCCAGTAGTCGTGAAAAACTGTTTTTT	CASSREKLFF
.	TRBV5-1	.	TRBJ1-3	TGCGCCAGCAGCTTGGACGGGGACACGGCTGGAAACACCATATATTTT	CASSLDGDTAGNTIYF
TRBD1	TRBV9	.	TRBJ2-4	TGTGCCAGCAGCAAAGCGGGACAGGGGGCAGACATTCAGTACTTC	CASSKAGQGADIQYF
TRBD1	TRBV28	.	TRBJ1-2	TGTGCCAGCACCCCGACAGGGAACTATGGCTACACCTTC	CASTPTGNYGYTF
TRBD2	TRBV29-1	.	TRBJ2-3	TGCAGCGTTGGCCGGGGGGGGGAAGATACGCAGTATTTT	CSVGRGGEDTQYF
TRBD1	TRBV5-4	.	TRBJ1-6	TGTGCCAGCAGCCTTGGGACAGGGGGTAGCTCCTATAATTCACCCCTCCACTTT	CASSLGTGGSSYNSPLHF
.	TRBV9	.	TRBJ2-2	TGTGCCAGCAGCATACGGAACACCGGGGAGCTGTTTTTT	CASSIRNTGELFF
.	TRBV5-4	once	TRBJ2-1	TGTGCCAGCAGCATTATCGCGACTTCTCTTTCCTACAATGAGCAGTTCTTC	CASSIIATSLSYNEQFF
.	TRBV10-3	.	TRBJ1-1	TGTGCCACCATGGACGGTCTGAACACTGAAGCTTTCTTT	CATMDGLNTEAFF
.	TRBV3-1/TRBV3-2	.	TRBJ1-3	TGTGCCAGCAGCCGGCAGGCAGGCTCTGGAAACACCATATATTTT	CASSRQAGSGNTIYF
.	TRBV6-5	once	TRBJ1-4	TGTGCCAGCAGTTACGGTGGGGGGAATAATGAAAAACTGTTTTTT	CASSYGGGNNEKLFF
.	TRBV6-5	.	TRBJ2-7	TGTGCCAGCAGCTCAAGCGGAACCTACGAGCAGTACTTC	CASSSSGTYEQYF
TRBD2	TRBV5-4	.	TRBJ2-1	TGTGCCAGCAGCTTGGGCCTAGCGGAGGGCTACAATGAGCAGTTCTTC	CASSLGLAEGYNEQFF
TRBD2	TRBV5-8	.	TRBJ2-5	TGTGCCAGCAGCTCGGCTAGCGGGGCCTACCAAGAGACCCAGTACTTC	CASSSASGAYQETQYF
.	TRBV20-1	.	TRBJ2-3	TGCAGTGCTAGAAGCACAGATACGCAGTATTTT	CSARSTDTQYF
.	TRBV7-8	.	TRBJ2-7	TGTGCCAGCAGCTTAGTAATGGGGTCGCCCGACGATCCCTACGAGCAGTACTTC	CASSLVMGSPDDPYEQYF
.	TRBV5-1	.	TRBJ1-4	TGCGCCAGCAGCTTTTCCGGGAACGATGAAAAGCTGTTTTTT	CASSFSGNDEKLFF
TRBD1	TRBV25-1	.	TRBJ2-1	TGTGCCAGCAGCAAACGGGACAGGGCCTCGGGGGAGCAGTTCTTC	CASSKRDRASGEQFF
.	TRBV19	.	TRBJ1-6	TGTGCCAGTAGTATAGTAACAGCGAGCTCCTATAATTCACCCCTCCACTTT	CASSIVTASSYNSPLHF
TRBD1	TRBV6-6	.	TRBJ1-6	TGTGCCAGCAGAGGGGGACAGGGCAATTCACCCCTCCACTTT	CASRGGQGNSPLHF
TRBD2	TRBV29-1	.	TRBJ2-3	TGCAGCGTTACTCTAGCGGGAGGGAGCACAGATACGCAGTATTTT	CSVTLAGGSTDTQYF
TRBD1	TRBV6-5	once	TRBJ1-5	TGTGCCAGCAGTTTTACAGGGGGCTATAGCAATCAGCCCCAGCATTTT	CASSFTGGYSNQPQHF
TRBD2	TRBV20-1	.	TRBJ2-7	TGCAGTGCTAGTGCATTGGCGGGGGGCTCCTACGAGCAGTACTTC	CSASALAGGSYEQYF
TRBD1	TRBV29-1	.	TRBJ1-1	TGCAGCGTCGGACAGGGGGCGGGAAAAGCTTTCTTT	CSVGQGAGKAFF
TRBD1	TRBV10-3	once	TRBJ1-2	TGTGCCATCAGTGGTACAGGGGGCGCAGAATATGGCTACACCTTC	CAISGTGGAEYGYTF
.	TRBV25-1	few	TRBJ2-2	TGTGCCAGCAGTCCAGGGGTCGGGGAGCTGTTTTTT	CASSPGVGELFF
.	TRBV30	.	TRBJ1-3	TGTGCCTGGAGTGGGAAGAGCTCTGGAAACACCATATATTTT	CAWSGKSSGNTIYF
.	TRBV29-1	.	TRBJ1-1	TGCAGCGTTGAGGGTGAGGTGGGGGCAAACACTGAAGCTTTCTTT	CSVEGEVGANTEAFF
.	TRBV11-3	.	TRBJ2-7	TGTGCCAGCAGCCACCATTCGGCAGGGGGGTCCTACGAGCAGTACTTC	CASSHHSAGGSYEQYF
.	TRBV9	.	TRBJ1-2	TGTGCCAGCACTTCCTCCGGGGCCGACTATGGCTACACCTTC	CASTSSGADYGYTF
.	TRBV15	.	TRBJ1-5	TGTGCCACCAGCAGCATGGGTGGGGGCAATCAGCCCCAGCATTTT	CATSSMGGGNQPQHF
TRBD1	TRBV3-1/TRBV3-2	.	TRBJ1-1	TGTGCCAGCAGCCACGGGACAGGGTCCACTGAAGCTTTCTTT	CASSHGTGSTEAFF
TRBD1	TRBV24-1	.	TRBJ1-1	TGTGCCACCAGTGGGCAGGGGGAGAACACTGAAGCTTTCTTT	CATSGQGENTEAFF
.	TRBV11-3	.	TRBJ2-7	TGTGCCAGCAGCTTAGACTGGGGCAGGGTGTCCTACGAGCAGTACTTC	CASSLDWGRVSYEQYF
TRBD1	TRBV14	few	TRBJ1-1	TGTGCCAGCAGCCCAGGGGGCGCGGGCACTGAAGCTTTCTTT	CASSPGGAGTEAFF
.	TRBV7-2	.	TRBJ1-2	TGTGCCAGCAGCTTAGACGCCGTAGGCTATGGCTACACCTTC	CASSLDAVGYGYTF